The 17 T cell receptor beta chains below were found in one sample sequenced in a study of cytomegalovirus exposure and HLA in healthy donors. In the PCR, 60 Vbeta and 13 Jbeta primers were used. The assay was immunoSEQ multiplex PCR, and TCRdb's table has in-frame clones only and misses some. In the table there are a few hundred thousand clones, around 80% of which are singletons. The sequencing input was PBMCs. These TCRs come from a man younger than 45 in good health and CMV-seronegative.

The genes are TRBV28 and TRBJ2-6; D unresolved. The CDR3 is 15 residues long. The V end was cut by 6 bases, the J end by 1 base, with 10 bases between. Germline V lookup: CDR1 MDHEN, CDR2 SYDVKM. In DNA, the CDR3 is TGTGCCAGCAGATATGGCTGGTCTGGGGCCAACGTCCTGACTTTC. Residues: CASRYGWSGANVLTF.

The V call is TRBV7-2, the J call TRBJ1-5, with a weak D call TRBD1 (5 bases). Deletions cut 4 bases from V and 7 bases from J, with 11 bases between. The CDR3 contains 13 residues. Germline V gene sequence: CDR1 SGHTA, CDR2 FQGNSA. CDR3 nucleotides: TGTGCCAGCAGCTCTAGGGGAAGCCAGCCCCAGCATTTT. Translating it yields CASSSRGSQPQHF.

This chain connects TRBV2 to TRBJ2-5, with D possibly TRBD1 on 6 matching bases. Trimming pared 8 bases from V and 2 bases from J, leaving 15 bases between. The CDR3 is 14 residues long. Germline CDR1 reads SNHLY; CDR2 reads FYNNEI. Here the CDR3 DNA reads TGTGCCAGCCATGAAGACAGGATTCAAGAGACCCAGTACTTC. Encoded protein: CASHEDRIQETQYF.

The CDR3 sequence is CASSEGQGAGYGYTF. The DNA of the CDR3 is TGTGCCAGCAGTGAAGGACAGGGGGCCGGGTATGGCTACACCTTC. V usage is TRBV6-1 and J usage is TRBJ1-2, with 10 bases lining up with TRBD1. The CDR3 runs to 15 residues. The germline V gene encodes CDR1 MNHNS and CDR2 SASEGT. The junction had 4 bases not matched to a gene; V was cut back by 1 base and J by 5 bases.

The genes are TRBV29-1 and TRBJ1-4; D unresolved. The germline V gene has CDR1 SQVTM and CDR2 ANQGSEA. Trimming stripped 6 bases from V and 0 bases from J, with 11 bases between. The CDR3 runs to 14 residues. CDR3 in amino acids: CSVVASATNEKLFF. DNA of the CDR3: TGCAGCGTGGTAGCCTCCGCAACTAATGAAAAACTGTTTTTT.

J is TRBJ2-7 and V is TRBV15; 7 positions match TRBD1. After removal of 0 bases from V and 4 bases from J, the junction contained 12 bases not matched to a gene. This CDR3 has 17 amino acids. In germline, CDR1 is LNHNV, CDR2 YYDKDF (reference sequence). Here the CDR3 reads CATSREGLQGSLYEQYF. Here the CDR3 DNA reads TGTGCCACCAGCAGAGAGGGTTTACAGGGGTCGTTATACGAGCAGTACTTC.

The chain links TRBV5-6 to TRBJ2-7; possible D gene TRBD2, 6 bases. This CDR3 region has 15 residues. Trimming removed 4 bases at V and 4 bases at J, with 18 bases between. Germline lookup yields CDR1 SGHDT and CDR2 YYEEEE. As DNA, the CDR3 is TGTGCCAGCAGCGGGGATAGTAGCGGCGTTTACGAGCAGTACTTC. Encoded protein: CASSGDSSGVYEQYF.

This clone came up a few times. V and J are TRBV5-1 and TRBJ1-2; 12 bases are shared with TRBD1. V gave up 7 bases and J gave up 8 bases; unmatched junction bases: 15. Per the germline V gene, CDR1 is SGHRS and CDR2 is YFSETQ. There are 16 residues in the CDR3. The CDR3 DNA is TGCGCCAGCGGATTCAGTCCCGGGACAGGGGGCGGCGGCTACACCTTC. This gives the protein CASGFSPGTGGGGYTF.

This clone was observed a handful of times. The chain recombines TRBV6-5 with TRBJ2-1; 7 bases are shared with TRBD1. V lost 5 bases to trimming and J lost 2 bases; unmatched junction nucleotides: 3. The CDR3 consists of 14 residues. CDR1 MNHEY and CDR2 SVGAGI come from the germline V gene. This chain's CDR3 is CASSAQGAYNEQFF. As DNA, the CDR3 is TGTGCCAGCAGTGCCCAGGGGGCCTACAATGAGCAGTTCTTC.

This clone was recorded only once. V and J are TRBV11-3 and TRBJ2-5, with D possibly matching TRBD2 (5 bases). The end of the DNA is better explained by TRBJ2-7, so the J call may be wrong. This CDR3 comprises 15 residues. Germline loops: CDR1 SGHNT, CDR2 YENEEA. CDR3 residues: CASSSGGQGLYEQYF. The CDR3 DNA follows: TGTGCCAGCAGCTCCGGAGGTCAAGGACTCTACGAGCAGTACTTC.

The rearrangement links TRBV2 to TRBJ2-5, with D perhaps matching TRBD2 (5 bases). CDR3 length equals 13 residues. Germline CDR1 SNHLY, CDR2 FYNNEI. The V end lost 7 bases, the J end lost 4 bases, and 13 bases lay between the germline ends. CDR3 sequence: CASIRARGETQYF. CDR3 nucleotides: TGTGCCAGCATAAGGGCCCGGGGAGAGACCCAGTACTTC.

The rearrangement joins TRBV27 to TRBJ2-5, with a possible D match to TRBD2 (6 bases). Trimming removed 4 bases from V and 1 base from J, with 10 bases in between. The CDR3 covers 14 residues. Per germline, CDR1 MNHEY and CDR2 SMNVEV (reference sequence). The CDR3 sequence: CASSSGSFQETQYF. CDR3 bases: TGTGCCAGCAGTTCCGGGAGTTTCCAAGAGACCCAGTACTTC.

This clone was picked up a small number of times. One end of the junction does not line up with germline, which may come from a read error. The chain couples TRBV4-2 to TRBJ2-6, with D perhaps TRBD2 (6 bases). CDR1 is LGHNA, CDR2 YNFKEQ, per germline. This CDR3 region has 16 residues. The CDR3 region has the DNA TGTGCCAGCAGCCAATTGGAGGGGTCTGGGGCCAGCGTCCTGACTTTC. Its translation is CASSQLEGSGASVLTF.

The chain carries TRBV5-4 and TRBJ2-2; 10 bases are a match to TRBD1. Trimming removed 5 bases from V and 5 bases from J; junction bases left unmatched: 6. Germline V CDR1 and CDR2: SGHNT, YYREEE (reference sequence). The CDR3 totals 15 residues. CDR3 in DNA: TGTGCCAGCAGTGTTATGGGACAGGGGACCGGGGAGCTGTTTTTT. This sequence encodes CASSVMGQGTGELFF.

This sequence joins TRBV11-2 and TRBJ2-3; the match to TRBD2 covers 10 bases. The ends lost 1 base at V and 3 bases at J; junction bases unmatched: 7. Per germline, CDR1 SGHAT and CDR2 FQNNGV. The CDR3 is 17 residues long. CDR3 DNA sequence: TGTGCCAGCAGCTTAGTAGGTCCTAGCGGGAGTACAGATACGCAGTATTTT. Translated, it gives CASSLVGPSGSTDTQYF.

The rearrangement joins TRBV14 to TRBJ2-7, with D possibly matching TRBD1 (6 bases). Trimming cost V 0 bases and J 1 base, with 16 bases left between them. Germline V gene sequence: CDR1 SGHDN, CDR2 FVKESK. This CDR3 is 17 amino acids long. In nucleotides, the CDR3 is TGTGCCAGCAGCCAAGATCGTTTCGCAGGGGTTTCCTACGAGCAGTACTTC. This sequence encodes CASSQDRFAGVSYEQYF.

The CDR3 sequence is CASSFTSGGAGGTQYF. The CDR3 nucleotides are TGTGCCAGCAGTTTCACTAGCGGGGGGGCTGGAGGGACCCAGTACTTC. J is TRBJ2-5 and V is TRBV27, with TRBD2 identical over 13 bases. With V trimmed by 3 bases and J by 7 bases, 8 bases remained unmatched. The CDR3 has 16 residues. CDR1 is MNHEY, CDR2 SMNVEV, per germline (reference sequence).